What follows are 16 T cell receptor beta chains derived from one specimen sequenced in a study of T cells after posttransplantation cyclophosphamide. Busulfan-fludarabine conditioning, marrow transplant, and cyclophosphamide on days +3 and +4 were administered. The assay was immunoSEQ multiplex PCR, and TCRdb's table has in-frame clones only and misses some. The repertoire holds about 22,000 clones, with roughly nine tenths as singletons. Sequencing was performed on PBMCs, taken after allogeneic stem cell transplant with posttransplant cyclophosphamide. The source of these receptors is a female patient aged 25-39 years who received an allogeneic stem cell transplant from an unrelated donor, was CMV-positive, and had no GVHD. The T cells may come from the graft donor.

V usage is TRBV11-2 and J usage is TRBJ2-7; 9 positions agree with TRBD2. Germline trimming cut 1 base from V and 3 bases from J; bases unmatched to any gene: 4. This CDR3 contains 15 residues. Per germline, CDR1 SGHAT and CDR2 FQNNGV. The CDR3 coding sequence is TGTGCCAGCAGCTTAGGGGCGGGGGGGCTCTACGAGCAGTACTTC. As protein: CASSLGAGGLYEQYF.

V gene TRBV28 combines with J gene TRBJ2-1; a weak D match, TRBD2 (6 bases). Per germline, CDR1 MDHEN and CDR2 SYDVKM. V was shortened by 10 bases and J by 5 bases, with 21 bases between the two germline ends. This CDR3 is built from 15 residues. The DNA of the CDR3 is TGTGCCACCTCGGGAGCAGGTATATCGGACAATGAGCAGTTCTTC. Amino acid sequence: CATSGAGISDNEQFF. Combining the CDR3 with reference TRBV28 and TRBJ2-1 gives the whole variable domain DVKVTQSSRYLVKRTGEKVFLECVQDMDHENMFWYRQDPGLGLRLIYFSYDVKMKEKGDIPEGYSVSREKKERFSLILESASTNQTSMYLCATSGAGISDNEQFFGPGTRLTVL.

Only a few counts were recorded for this clone. The V gene is TRBV6-5, the J gene TRBJ2-7, with D maybe TRBD2 (5 bases). CDR3 length: 12 amino acids. Deletions cut 6 bases from V and 7 bases from J, with 13 bases between. CDR1 and CDR2 (germline): MNHEY, SVGAGI. The CDR3 coding sequence is TGTGCCAGCAGCTCGGACTCTCGGGAGCAGTACTTC. Protein sequence: CASSSDSREQYF.

The CDR3 is CASTDRGPRRGGYTF. The CDR3, as DNA: TGTGCCAGCACCGACAGGGGGCCACGGAGAGGCGGCTACACCTTC. This chain uses TRBV28 with TRBJ1-2, with 10 bases matching TRBD1. The CDR3 totals 15 residues. CDR1 MDHEN and CDR2 SYDVKM come from the germline V gene. With 7 bases clipped from V and 8 bases from J, the junction kept 13 bases outside the gene matches.

V usage is TRBV5-4 and J usage is TRBJ1-6; D gene uncertain. The CDR3 contains 14 residues. The germline CDR1 and CDR2 sequences are SGHNT and YYREEE (reference sequence). Trimming took 0 bases from V and 10 from J, leaving 11 bases between them. This CDR3 is CASSLGGKGSPLHF. In DNA form, the CDR3 reads TGTGCCAGCAGCTTGGGAGGGAAAGGATCACCCCTCCACTTT.

The V and J genes are TRBV7-3 and TRBJ2-2; TRBD1 matches 7 bases. The junction had 5 bases not matched to a gene; V was cut back by 5 bases and J by 2 bases. The CDR3 is 15 residues long. Germline lookup yields CDR1 SGHTA and CDR2 FQGTGA. This chain's CDR3 is CASSPQGVNTGELFF. The CDR3 DNA reads as TGTGCCAGCAGCCCCCAGGGGGTAAACACCGGGGAGCTGTTTTTT.

V usage is TRBV19 and J usage is TRBJ1-1; maybe TRBD1 (5 bases). Germline V CDR1 and CDR2: LNHDA, SQIVND (reference sequence). This CDR3 is 16 amino acids long. V was pared by 5 bases and J by 4 bases, with 20 bases between. This CDR3 reads CASSPNIGSGGTEAFF. CDR3 nucleotide sequence: TGTGCCAGTAGTCCGAACATTGGGTCCGGGGGCACTGAAGCTTTCTTT. Together with reference TRBV19 and TRBJ1-1, the CDR3 gives the full variable domain: DGGITQSPKYLFRKEGQNVTLSCEQNLNHDAMYWYRQDPGQGLRLIYYSQIVNDFQKGDIAEGYSVSREKKESFPLTVTSAQKNPTAFYLCASSPNIGSGGTEAFFGQGTRLTVV.

The V call is TRBV5-4, the J call TRBJ2-7; D remains unclear. The V gene's germline CDR1 is SGHNT and CDR2 YYREEE (reference sequence). The germline V and J ends were trimmed by 1 base and 4 bases, with 6 bases remaining between them. CDR3 size: 12 residues. The DNA of the CDR3 is TGTGCCAGCAGCTTGCTTTCGTACGAGCAGTACTTC. Translation gives CASSLLSYEQYF.

In this sample, this clone turned up a few times. This chain uses TRBV2 with TRBJ1-1; D not resolved. Trimming stripped 6 bases from V and 3 bases from J, with 5 bases between. CDR3 length: 11 amino acids. Germline-derived CDR1 and CDR2 are SNHLY and FYNNEI. CDR3 DNA: TGTGCCAGCAGGGACTACACTGAAGCTTTCTTT. It translates to CASRDYTEAFF.

The chain uses TRBV4-2 and TRBJ2-3, with 13 bases that match TRBD2. Unmatched junction bases numbered 5, after V lost 2 bases and J lost 0 bases. The CDR3 covers 18 residues. Germline CDR1 is LGHNA and CDR2 is YNFKEQ. The CDR3 region has the DNA TGTGCCAGCAGCCAAACGACTAGCGGGGGGCCAAGCACAGATACGCAGTATTTT. This codes for CASSQTTSGGPSTDTQYF.

V gene TRBV5-1 combines with J gene TRBJ1-2, with D perhaps matching TRBD1 (6 bases). Deletions cut 3 bases from V and 5 bases from J, with 17 bases between. This CDR3 has 15 residues. CDR1 is SGHRS and CDR2 is YFSETQ in the germline V gene. In DNA form, the CDR3 reads TGCGCCAGCAGCTACCCAGGGGCCGCTCCTTATGGCTACACCTTC. The encoded protein is CASSYPGAAPYGYTF.

The rearrangement joins TRBV10-3 to TRBJ1-5, with 10 bases identical to TRBD1. V dropped 7 bases and J dropped 2; count of bases not matched to a gene: 17. The CDR3 is made up of 19 amino acids. The germline gives CDR1 ENHRY, CDR2 SYGVKD. CDR3 amino acids: CAIKDSGTGATIGNQPQHF. The CDR3 region has the DNA TGTGCCATCAAAGATTCCGGGACAGGGGCCACGATAGGCAATCAGCCCCAGCATTTT.

The chain combines TRBV4-2 with TRBJ1-1; 8 positions agree with TRBD1. This CDR3 spans 18 amino acids. The ends lost 5 bases at V and 1 base at J; junction bases unmatched: 15. CDR1 and CDR2 (germline): LGHNA, YNFKEQ. The CDR3 nucleotides read TGTGCCAGCAGCGTACCCGGACAGGGCTTAAGGGGGAACACTGAAGCTTTCTTT. Protein sequence: CASSVPGQGLRGNTEAFF.

The gene calls are TRBV5-4 and TRBJ2-7; TRBD2 matches at 12 bases. This CDR3 has 15 residues. V lost 2 bases and J lost 5; bases outside the gene matches: 5. CDR1 is SGHNT, CDR2 YYREEE, per germline (reference sequence). CDR3 region: CASSLSSGGGHEQYF. The CDR3 nucleotides are TGTGCCAGCAGCTTATCTAGCGGGGGGGGCCACGAGCAGTACTTC.

This clone was recorded only once. The chain links TRBV11-2 to TRBJ2-7, with 9 nucleotides matching TRBD1. With 5 bases clipped from V and 2 bases from J, the junction kept 10 bases outside the gene matches. CDR3 length equals 16 residues. The germline V gene has CDR1 SGHAT and CDR2 FQNNGV. This CDR3 reads CASSPRTGGATYEQYF. For the CDR3, the DNA is TGTGCCAGCAGCCCTCGTACAGGGGGCGCGACCTACGAGCAGTACTTC.

The rearrangement links TRBV28 to TRBJ1-1; TRBD1 matches at 9 bases. Germline trimming cut 5 bases from V and 2 bases from J; bases unmatched to any gene: 9. The CDR3 sequence is 16 residues long. Germline CDR1 and CDR2: MDHEN and SYDVKM. The CDR3 nucleotides are TGTGCCAGCAGTCCCCATCGACAGGGGGTAAACACTGAAGCTTTCTTT. Protein: CASSPHRQGVNTEAFF. The full variable domain, rest sourced from reference TRBV28 and TRBJ1-1, is DVKVTQSSRYLVKRTGEKVFLECVQDMDHENMFWYRQDPGLGLRLIYFSYDVKMKEKGDIPEGYSVSREKKERFSLILESASTNQTSMYLCASSPHRQGVNTEAFFGQGTRLTVV.